The 3 T cell receptor beta chains below were found in one sample sequenced in a study of OX40 agonist ivuxolimab in advanced cancers. The data were produced by immunoSEQ multiplex PCR, yet TCRdb's version contains in-frame clones alone and is incomplete. The sample carries 25,000 to 35,000 clones, approximately 85% recorded once. This sample comprised CD4+ or CD8+ T cells sorted from blood, obtained in a trial of the OX40 agonist ivuxolimab. The receptors were sampled from an adult with an advanced solid tumor such as melanoma, head and neck, liver or kidney cancer.

This clone is labeled medium-sized. The genes are TRBV28 and TRBJ1-3; D might be TRBD1 (5 bases). The CDR3 has 12 residues. Germline assignment: CDR1 MDHEN and CDR2 SYDVKM. Trimming removed 5 bases at V and 11 bases at J, with 13 bases between. The CDR3 DNA reads TGTGCCAGCAGTCTTCTCCGGGGGGCCATATATTTT. This translates into CASSLLRGAIYF.

The chain is built from TRBV15 and TRBJ1-5, with TRBD1 as a possible D gene (5 bases). The CDR3 is 12 amino acids. Germline lookup yields CDR1 LNHNV and CDR2 YYDKDF (reference sequence). V lost 5 bases and J lost 7, with 9 bases in between. The CDR3 DNA reads as TGTGCCACCAGCCCAGGGTTACAGCCCCAGCATTTT. Its protein is CATSPGLQPQHF.

The chain links TRBV7-9 to TRBJ2-5; the D is unclear. The germline V gene encodes CDR1 SEHNR and CDR2 FQNEAQ (reference sequence). This CDR3 spans 15 amino acids. V was shortened by 2 bases and J by 2 bases, with 12 bases between the two germline ends. The CDR3 here is CASSLTSTPQETQYF. The CDR3 bases are TGTGCCAGCAGCTTAACCAGCACTCCACAAGAGACCCAGTACTTC.